This T cell receptor beta chain was retrieved from a study of CD8+ T cells in alopecia areata. Across the whole study: Twice daily, treated patients received 5 to 10 mg of oral tofacitinib.

Sequencing templates came from extracted RNA that was reverse transcribed into cDNA. The repertoire was sequenced with immunoSEQ multiplex PCR; TCRdb's copy has only in-frame clones and lacks some. The sample comprises 120,000 or so clones, 35% to 40% of which are singletons, and over 3% rests with the top ten. The germline V and J ends were trimmed by 1 base and 6 bases, with 10 bases remaining between them. Germline V gives CDR1 LNHNV, CDR2 YYDKDF (reference sequence). The CDR3 length is 13 residues. The rearrangement joins TRBV15 to TRBJ2-7; D remains unclear. This clonotype was obtained from a human donor with alopecia areata. Sequencing input: CD4+ T cells sorted from blood. CDR3 in DNA: TGTGCCACCAGCAGAGTTAGGTATAGCGAGCAGTACTTC. This gives the protein CATSRVRYSEQYF.